This TCR beta chain was sequenced for a study of shared clonotypes between healthy human individuals. Genomic DNA for unsorted samples, which was extracted with the QIAamp DNA Blood Mini kit, came from about 83 million PBMCs. Study findings and constraints: Few donors restricted represented genetic and exposure-history diversity.

V was cut by 0 bases and J by 6 bases, with 15 bases left in between. From germline, CDR1 is WSHSY and CDR2 SAAADI. The CDR3 length is 16 residues. At a deep level, the assay was run. Every unsorted PBMC PCR replicate was loaded with 300 to 350 ng DNA, tens of thousands of T cell genomes. This table comes from immunoSEQ multiplex PCR, and its TCRdb copy is limited to in-frame clones, with some not included. Here the sample spans about 560,000 clones, 70% to 80% being singletons. In the case of this clone: Its cognate antigen is unknown.

This receptor was taken from a woman aged 40 to 50 in good health. Some clones in this sample may be carry-over from other donors' samples. The specimen sequenced was PBMCs. The rearrangement joins TRBV10-2 to TRBJ1-5; D perhaps matches TRBD1 (6 bases). CDR3 loop: CASSESTLGGRQPQHF. CDR3 nucleotide sequence: TGCGCCAGCAGTGAGTCGACTCTCGGGGGCCGTCAGCCCCAGCATTTT.